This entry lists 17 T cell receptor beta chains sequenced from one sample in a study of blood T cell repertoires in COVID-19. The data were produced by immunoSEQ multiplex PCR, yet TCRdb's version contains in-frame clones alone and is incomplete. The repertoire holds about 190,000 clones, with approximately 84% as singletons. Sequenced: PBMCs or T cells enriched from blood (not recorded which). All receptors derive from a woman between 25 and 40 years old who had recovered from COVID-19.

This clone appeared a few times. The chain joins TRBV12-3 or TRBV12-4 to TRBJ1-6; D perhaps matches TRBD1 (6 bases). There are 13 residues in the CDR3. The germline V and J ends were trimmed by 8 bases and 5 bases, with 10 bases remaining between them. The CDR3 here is CASQTGNNSPLHF. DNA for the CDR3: TGTGCCAGCCAAACAGGGAATAATTCACCCCTCCACTTT.

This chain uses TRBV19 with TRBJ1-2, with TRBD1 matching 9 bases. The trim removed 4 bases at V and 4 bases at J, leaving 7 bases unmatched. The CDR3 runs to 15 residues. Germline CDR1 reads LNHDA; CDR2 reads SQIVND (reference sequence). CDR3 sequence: CASSKPGQGPYGYTF. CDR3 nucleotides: TGTGCCAGTAGTAAGCCGGGACAGGGACCCTATGGCTACACCTTC.

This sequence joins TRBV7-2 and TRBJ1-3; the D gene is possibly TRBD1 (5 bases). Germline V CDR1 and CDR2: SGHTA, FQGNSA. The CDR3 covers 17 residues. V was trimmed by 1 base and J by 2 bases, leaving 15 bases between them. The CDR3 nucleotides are TGTGCCAGCAGCTTAGTGGGGGGTCGGAGAGCTGGAAACACCATATATTTT. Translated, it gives CASSLVGGRRAGNTIYF.

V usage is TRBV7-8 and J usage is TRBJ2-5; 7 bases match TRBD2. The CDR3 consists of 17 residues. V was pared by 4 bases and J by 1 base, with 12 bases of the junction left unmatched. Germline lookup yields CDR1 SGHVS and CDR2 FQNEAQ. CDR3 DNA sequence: TGTGCCAGCAGCTGGGGGGGGGAAGTCACCCCCCAAGAGACCCAGTACTTC. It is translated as CASSWGGEVTPQETQYF.

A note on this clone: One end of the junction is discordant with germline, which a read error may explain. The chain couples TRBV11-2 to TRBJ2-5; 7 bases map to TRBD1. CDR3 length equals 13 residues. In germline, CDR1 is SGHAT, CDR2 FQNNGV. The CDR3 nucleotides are TGTGCCAGCAGTTTAGGACAGGTGGAGACCCAGTACTTC. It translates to CASSLGQVETQYF.

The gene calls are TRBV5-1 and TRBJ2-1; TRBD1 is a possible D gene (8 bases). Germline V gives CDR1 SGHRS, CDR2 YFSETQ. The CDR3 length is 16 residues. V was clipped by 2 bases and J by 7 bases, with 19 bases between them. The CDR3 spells CASSFGEGTGRNEQFF. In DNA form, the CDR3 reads TGCGCCAGCAGCTTTGGGGAGGGGACAGGCCGAAATGAGCAGTTCTTC.

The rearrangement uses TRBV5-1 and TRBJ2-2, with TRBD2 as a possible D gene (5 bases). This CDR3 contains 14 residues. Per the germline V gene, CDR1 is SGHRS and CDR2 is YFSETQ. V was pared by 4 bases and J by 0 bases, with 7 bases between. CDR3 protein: CASSRTANTGELFF. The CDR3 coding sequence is TGCGCCAGCAGCAGGACTGCGAACACCGGGGAGCTGTTTTTT. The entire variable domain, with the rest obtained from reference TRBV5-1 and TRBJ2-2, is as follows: KAGVTQTPRYLIKTRGQQVTLSCSPISGHRSVSWYQQTPGQGLQFLFEYFSETQRNKGNFPGRFSGRQFSNSRSEMNVSTLELGDSALYLCASSRTANTGELFFGEGSRLTVL.

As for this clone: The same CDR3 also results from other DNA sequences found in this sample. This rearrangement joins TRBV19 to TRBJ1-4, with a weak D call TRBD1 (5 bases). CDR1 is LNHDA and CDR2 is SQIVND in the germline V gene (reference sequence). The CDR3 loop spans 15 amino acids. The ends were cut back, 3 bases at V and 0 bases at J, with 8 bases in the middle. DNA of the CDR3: TGTGCCAGTAGTATCCAGGGCGCAACTAATGAAAAACTGTTTTTT. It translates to CASSIQGATNEKLFF.

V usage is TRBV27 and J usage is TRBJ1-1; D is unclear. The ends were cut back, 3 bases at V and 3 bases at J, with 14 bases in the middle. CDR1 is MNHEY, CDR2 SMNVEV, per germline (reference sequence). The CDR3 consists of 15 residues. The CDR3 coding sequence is TGTGCCAGCAGTTTCGCGACACAAAAGTACACTGAAGCTTTCTTT. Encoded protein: CASSFATQKYTEAFF.

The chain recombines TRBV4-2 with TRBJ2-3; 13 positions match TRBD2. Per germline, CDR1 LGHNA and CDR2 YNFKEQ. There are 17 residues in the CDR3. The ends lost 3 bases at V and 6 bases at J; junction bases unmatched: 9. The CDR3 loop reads CASSQGGLAGVPDTQYF. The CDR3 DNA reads TGTGCCAGCAGCCAGGGTGGACTAGCGGGAGTTCCCGATACGCAGTATTTT.

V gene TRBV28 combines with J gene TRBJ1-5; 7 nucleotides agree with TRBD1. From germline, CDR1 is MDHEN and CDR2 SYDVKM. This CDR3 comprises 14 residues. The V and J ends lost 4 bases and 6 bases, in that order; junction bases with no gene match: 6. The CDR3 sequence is CASSSLTGAQPQHF. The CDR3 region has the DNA TGTGCCAGCAGTTCACTAACAGGGGCTCAGCCCCAGCATTTT.

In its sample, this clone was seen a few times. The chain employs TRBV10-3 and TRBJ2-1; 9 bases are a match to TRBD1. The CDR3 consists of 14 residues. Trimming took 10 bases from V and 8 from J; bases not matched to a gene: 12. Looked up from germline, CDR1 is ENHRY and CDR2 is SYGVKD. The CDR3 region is CATTGTGSGDEQFF. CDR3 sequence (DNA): TGTGCCACCACCGGGACAGGGTCCGGGGATGAGCAGTTCTTC.

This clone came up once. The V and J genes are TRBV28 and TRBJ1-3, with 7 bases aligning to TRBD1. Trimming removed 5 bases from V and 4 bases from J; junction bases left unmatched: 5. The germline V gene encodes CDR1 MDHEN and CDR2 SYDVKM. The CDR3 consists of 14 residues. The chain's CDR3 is CASSPGQRGNTIYF. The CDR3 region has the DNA TGTGCCAGCAGTCCGGGACAGAGAGGAAACACCATATATTTT.

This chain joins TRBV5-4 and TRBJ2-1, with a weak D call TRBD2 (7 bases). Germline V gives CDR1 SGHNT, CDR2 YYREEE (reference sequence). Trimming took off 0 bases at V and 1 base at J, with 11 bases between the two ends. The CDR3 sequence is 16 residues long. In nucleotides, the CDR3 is TGTGCCAGCAGCTTGGTTGCGGGGGCATCCTACAATGAGCAGTTCTTC. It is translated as CASSLVAGASYNEQFF.

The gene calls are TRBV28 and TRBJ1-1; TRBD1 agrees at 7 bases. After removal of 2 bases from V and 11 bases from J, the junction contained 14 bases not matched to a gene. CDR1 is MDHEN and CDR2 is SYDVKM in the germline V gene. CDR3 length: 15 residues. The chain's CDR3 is CASSLMEGAGKAAFF. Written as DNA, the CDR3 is TGTGCCAGCAGTTTAATGGAGGGGGCGGGTAAGGCTGCTTTCTTT.

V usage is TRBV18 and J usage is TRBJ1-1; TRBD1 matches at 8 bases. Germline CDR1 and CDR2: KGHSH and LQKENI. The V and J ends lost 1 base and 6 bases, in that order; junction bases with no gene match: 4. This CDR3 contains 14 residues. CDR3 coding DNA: TGTGCCAGCTCACCACGTCAGGGGGCGTCTGAAGCTTTCTTT. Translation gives CASSPRQGASEAFF.

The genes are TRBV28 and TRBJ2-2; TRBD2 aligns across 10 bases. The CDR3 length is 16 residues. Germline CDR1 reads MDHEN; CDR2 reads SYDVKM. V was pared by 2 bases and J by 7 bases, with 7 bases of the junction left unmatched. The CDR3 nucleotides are TGTGCCAGCAGTTTAGGCCTAGCGGGAGCTAGCGGGGAGCTGTTTTTT. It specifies CASSLGLAGASGELFF.